A selection of T cell receptor beta chains follows, all from one sample in a study of CD8 T cells in ankylosing spondylitis. MiXCR, run by TCRdb on the 5' RACE reads, gives a single entry per CDR3 protein. The repertoire holds roughly 180,000 distinct CDR3 sequences, with 10% to 15% as singletons. The specimen sequenced was blood, either unsorted or a sorted T cell fraction (not recorded which). The receptors were gathered from a female donor with ankylosing spondylitis or in good health (not recorded which). The CDR3 runs from the conserved cysteine through the conserved F or W. A D gene is named only where the DNA matches it firmly. Clone size appears in some rows only: once, few, many, or a class for an expanded clone.

v_call	d_call	clone_size	j_call	cdr3_length	cdr3_aa	cdr3_nt
TRBV29-1	TRBD1	many	TRBJ2-7	14	CSVEDGDRGYEQYF	TGCAGCGTTGAAGATGGAGACAGGGGTTACGAGCAGTACTTC
TRBV11-1	TRBD2	few	TRBJ2-1	18	CASSSSGRGGSSYNEQFF	TGTGCCAGCAGCTCCTCGGGGCGCGGGGGGAGCTCCTACAATGAGCAGTTCTTC
TRBV6-2/TRBV6-3	NA	many	TRBJ2-7	12	CASSSGSQRQYF	TGTGCCAGCAGTTCCGGCTCTCAAAGGCAGTACTTC
TRBV11-3	TRBD1	many	TRBJ1-1	15	CASSTQGQGATEAFF	TGTGCCAGCAGCACCCAAGGACAGGGGGCAACTGAAGCTTTCTTT
TRBV10-3	TRBD2	many	TRBJ2-5	15	CAISVGGSLGETQYF	TGTGCCATCAGTGTGGGAGGGTCCCTAGGGGAGACCCAGTACTTC
TRBV20-1	TRBD1	many	TRBJ1-1	14	CSARVTGWLTEAFF	TGCAGTGCTAGAGTGACAGGGTGGTTAACTGAAGCTTTCTTT
TRBV15	NA	NA	TRBJ2-4	15	CATSRTAGAPEYQYF	TGTGCCACCAGCAGGACGGCAGGGGCCCCCGAATATCAGTACTTC
TRBV6-2/TRBV6-3	TRBD2	many	TRBJ2-2	14	CASSSGRDTGELFF	TGTGCCAGCAGTAGCGGGAGGGACACCGGGGAGCTGTTTTTT
TRBV30	NA	few	TRBJ1-2	13	CAWSRDQRYGYTF	TGTGCCTGGAGTAGGGACCAAAGATATGGCTACACCTTC
TRBV20-1	TRBD1	many	TRBJ1-4	14	CSARDSATNEKLFF	TGCAGTGCCAGGGACAGTGCAACTAATGAAAAACTGTTTTTT
TRBV5-1	NA	many	TRBJ1-5	14	CASSLDSRNQPQHF	TGCGCCAGCAGCTTGGACAGCCGCAATCAGCCCCAGCATTTT
TRBV13	TRBD1	many	TRBJ2-7	16	CASSLAGGQGSNEQYF	TGTGCCAGCAGCTTAGCCGGAGGACAGGGGTCCAACGAGCAGTACTTC
TRBV27	NA	many	TRBJ2-3	12	CASRLLGDTQYF	TGTGCCAGCAGACTACTTGGGGATACGCAGTATTTT
TRBV7-9	TRBD1	many	TRBJ1-4	15	CASSRRRTGLGKLFF	TGTGCCAGCAGCCGTCGAAGGACAGGGCTCGGAAAACTGTTTTTT
TRBV5-1	NA	many	TRBJ2-6	19	CASSLRSGQGISGANVLTF	TGCGCCAGCAGCTTGCGGTCTGGGCAGGGGATTTCTGGGGCCAACGTCCTGACTTTC
TRBV7-9	TRBD2	NA	TRBJ2-5	13	CASSKAGAETQYF	TGTGCCAGCAGCAAAGCGGGAGCGGAGACCCAGTACTTC
TRBV24-1	TRBD1	many	TRBJ2-3	15	CATSDPGQRPDTQYF	TGTGCCACCAGTGACCCGGGACAGCGGCCAGATACGCAGTATTTT
TRBV5-1	NA	many	TRBJ2-5	12	CASSEGVETQYF	TGCGCCAGCAGCGAAGGGGTCGAGACCCAGTACTTC
TRBV27	NA	many	TRBJ1-1	14	CASSLLPRNTEAFF	TGTGCCAGCAGTTTACTGCCTCGGAACACTGAAGCTTTCTTT
TRBV13	TRBD1	NA	TRBJ2-7	15	CASSPGTGGSYEQYF	TGTGCCAGCAGCCCGGGGACAGGGGGGTCCTACGAGCAGTACTTC
TRBV24-1	NA	NA	TRBJ2-1	14	CARDPHMSYNEQFF	TGTGCTAGAGACCCCCACATGTCCTACAATGAGCAGTTCTTC
TRBV18	TRBD1	NA	TRBJ2-2	15	CASSLDRGNTGELFF	TGTGCCAGCTCACTAGACAGGGGAAACACCGGGGAGCTGTTTTTT
TRBV19	NA	few	TRBJ2-6	16	CASSIRDFSGANVLTF	TGTGCCAGTAGTATACGGGATTTCTCTGGGGCCAACGTCCTGACTTTC
TRBV12-3/TRBV12-4	NA	many	TRBJ2-4	14	CASSLGPAKNIQYF	TGTGCCAGCAGTTTGGGCCCGGCCAAAAACATTCAGTACTTC